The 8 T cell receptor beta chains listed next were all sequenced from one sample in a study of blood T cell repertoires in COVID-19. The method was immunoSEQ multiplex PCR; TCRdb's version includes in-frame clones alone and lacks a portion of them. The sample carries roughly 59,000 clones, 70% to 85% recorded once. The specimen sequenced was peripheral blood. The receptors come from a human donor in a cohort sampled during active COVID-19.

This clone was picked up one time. CDR3 residues: CASVGTGGVPEQFF. The CDR3 DNA follows: TGTGCCAGTGTCGGGACAGGGGGCGTCCCCGAGCAGTTCTTC. This chain connects TRBV28 to TRBJ2-1, with 12 nucleotides matching TRBD1. The CDR3 runs to 14 residues. Germline V gene lookup returns CDR1 MDHEN and CDR2 SYDVKM. V lost 9 bases and J lost 10; bases outside the gene matches: 10.

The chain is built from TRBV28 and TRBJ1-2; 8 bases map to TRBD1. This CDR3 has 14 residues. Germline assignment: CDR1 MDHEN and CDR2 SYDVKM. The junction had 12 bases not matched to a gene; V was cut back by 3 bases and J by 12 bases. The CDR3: CASSLGGTGLKNTF. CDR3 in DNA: TGTGCCAGCAGTTTGGGGGGGACAGGTCTTAAAAACACCTTC.

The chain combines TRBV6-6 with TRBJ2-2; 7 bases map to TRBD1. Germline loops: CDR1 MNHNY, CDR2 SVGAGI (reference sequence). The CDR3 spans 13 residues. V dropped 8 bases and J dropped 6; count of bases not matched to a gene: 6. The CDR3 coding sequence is TGTGCCAGCTTGACTCAGGGGGCCGGGGAGCTGTTTTTT. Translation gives CASLTQGAGELFF.

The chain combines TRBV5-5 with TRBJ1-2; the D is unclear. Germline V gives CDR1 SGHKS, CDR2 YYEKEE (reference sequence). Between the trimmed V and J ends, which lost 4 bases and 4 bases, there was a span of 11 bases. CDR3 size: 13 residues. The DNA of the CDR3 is TGTGCCAGCAGCCTAATCGTATCCTATGGCTACACCTTC. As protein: CASSLIVSYGYTF.

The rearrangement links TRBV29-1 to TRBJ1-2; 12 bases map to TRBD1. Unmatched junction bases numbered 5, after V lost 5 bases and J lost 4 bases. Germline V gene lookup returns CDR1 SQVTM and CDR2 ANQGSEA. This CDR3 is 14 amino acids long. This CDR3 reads CSVSGTGGLYGYTF. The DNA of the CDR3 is TGCAGCGTTTCCGGGACAGGGGGCCTCTATGGCTACACCTTC.

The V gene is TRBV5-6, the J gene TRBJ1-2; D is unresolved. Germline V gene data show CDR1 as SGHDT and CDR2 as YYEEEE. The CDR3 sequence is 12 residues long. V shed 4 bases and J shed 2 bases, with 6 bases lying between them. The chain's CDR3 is CASSRQNYGYTF. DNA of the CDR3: TGTGCCAGCAGCCGCCAGAACTATGGCTACACCTTC.

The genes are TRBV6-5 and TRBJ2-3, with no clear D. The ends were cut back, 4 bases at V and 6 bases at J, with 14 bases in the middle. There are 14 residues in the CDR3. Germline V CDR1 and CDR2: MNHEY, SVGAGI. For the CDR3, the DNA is TGTGCCAGCAGTTCCAGACTCTTGGTTGATACGCAGTATTTT. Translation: CASSSRLLVDTQYF.

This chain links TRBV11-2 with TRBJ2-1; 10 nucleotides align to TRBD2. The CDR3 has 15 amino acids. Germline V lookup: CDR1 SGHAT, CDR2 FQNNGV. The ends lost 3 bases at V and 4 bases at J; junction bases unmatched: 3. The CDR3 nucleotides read TGTGCCAGCAGCTTTACTAGCGGGACGTACAATGAGCAGTTCTTC. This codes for CASSFTSGTYNEQFF.